A selection of T cell receptor beta chains follows, all from one sample in a study of identical twins. TCRdb processed the 5' RACE reads anew with MiXCR; each CDR3 protein has one entry. This repertoire shows more than 650,000 distinct CDR3 sequences, 5.5% to 6.5% found once; its top ten account for 1.5% to 2%. Sequencing was done on a sample of naive T cells sorted from blood. The receptors here all came from a man aged 18 to 30 in good health. The CDR3 runs from the conserved cysteine through the conserved F or W. The order of the fields is J gene, D gene, clone size, V gene, CDR3 protein, CDR3 DNA. A D gene is named only where the DNA matches it firmly. Rows give clone size only sometimes, using once, few, many, or a class for an expanded clone.

j_gene: TRBJ2-7
d_gene: TRBD2
abundance: .
v_gene: TRBV3-1
CDR3aa: CASSQRREYLYEQYF
CDR3nt: TGTGCCAGCAGCCAAAGGCGGGAGTACCTCTACGAGCAGTACTTC

j_gene: TRBJ1-2
d_gene: .
abundance: many
v_gene: TRBV29-1
CDR3aa: CSVDVSYGYTF
CDR3nt: TGCAGCGTTGATGTCTCCTATGGCTACACCTTC

j_gene: TRBJ2-1
d_gene: .
abundance: few
v_gene: TRBV27
CDR3aa: CASSIVGGPGNEQFF
CDR3nt: TGTGCCAGCAGTATCGTAGGAGGGCCGGGTAATGAGCAGTTCTTC

j_gene: TRBJ2-1
d_gene: .
abundance: .
v_gene: TRBV25-1
CDR3aa: CASSEQPNNEQFF
CDR3nt: TGTGCCAGCAGCGAACAGCCCAACAATGAGCAGTTCTTC

j_gene: TRBJ2-7
d_gene: .
abundance: .
v_gene: TRBV28
CDR3aa: CASNGTPTYEQYF
CDR3nt: TGTGCCAGCAACGGGACTCCAACCTACGAGCAGTACTTC

j_gene: TRBJ2-1
d_gene: .
abundance: .
v_gene: TRBV7-3
CDR3aa: CASAVDAYNEQFF
CDR3nt: TGTGCCAGCGCGGTCGATGCCTACAATGAGCAGTTCTTC

j_gene: TRBJ2-3
d_gene: TRBD2
abundance: .
v_gene: TRBV5-1
CDR3aa: CASSLVSNGGDTQYF
CDR3nt: TGCGCCAGCAGCTTGGTGTCTAACGGGGGGGATACGCAGTATTTT

j_gene: TRBJ1-1
d_gene: .
abundance: .
v_gene: TRBV12-3/TRBV12-4
CDR3aa: CASSPPSTMTGTNTEAFF
CDR3nt: TGTGCCAGCAGCCCTCCCAGTACCATGACAGGAACAAACACTGAAGCTTTCTTT

j_gene: TRBJ2-1
d_gene: .
abundance: .
v_gene: TRBV2
CDR3aa: CASSDLLLNNEQFF
CDR3nt: TGTGCCAGCAGTGACCTGCTACTCAACAATGAGCAGTTCTTC

j_gene: TRBJ2-3
d_gene: .
abundance: many
v_gene: TRBV5-1
CDR3aa: CASSFPDTDTQYF
CDR3nt: TGCGCCAGCAGCTTTCCAGACACAGATACGCAGTATTTT

j_gene: TRBJ2-4
d_gene: TRBD2
abundance: few
v_gene: TRBV28
CDR3aa: CASSYTQTSGRPRQNIQYF
CDR3nt: TGTGCCAGCAGTTATACCCAGACTAGCGGGAGGCCTAGGCAAAACATTCAGTACTTC

j_gene: TRBJ2-7
d_gene: .
abundance: many
v_gene: TRBV28
CDR3aa: CASSLFAGAYEQYF
CDR3nt: TGTGCCAGCAGTTTATTTGCAGGGGCCTACGAGCAGTACTTC

j_gene: TRBJ2-7
d_gene: .
abundance: .
v_gene: TRBV5-1
CDR3aa: CASSLAQSTYEQYF
CDR3nt: TGCGCCAGCAGCTTGGCCCAGAGCACCTACGAGCAGTACTTC

j_gene: TRBJ2-1
d_gene: TRBD2
abundance: .
v_gene: TRBV5-1
CDR3aa: CASSLGLLAGGLSSYNEQFF
CDR3nt: TGCGCCAGCAGCTTGGGATTACTAGCGGGAGGGCTGAGCTCCTACAATGAGCAGTTCTTC

j_gene: TRBJ2-3
d_gene: .
abundance: many
v_gene: TRBV4-1
CDR3aa: CASSQGPRGGTDTQYF
CDR3nt: TGCGCCAGCAGCCAAGGACCCAGGGGTGGAACAGATACGCAGTATTTT

j_gene: TRBJ2-1
d_gene: TRBD1
abundance: .
v_gene: TRBV12-3/TRBV12-4
CDR3aa: CASSLDRGNKQFF
CDR3nt: TGTGCCAGCAGTTTAGACAGGGGAAATAAGCAGTTCTTC

j_gene: TRBJ1-6
d_gene: TRBD1
abundance: many
v_gene: TRBV27
CDR3aa: CASSPRGLANSPLHF
CDR3nt: TGTGCCAGCAGTCCCAGGGGGCTAGCGAATTCACCCCTCCACTTT

j_gene: TRBJ2-1
d_gene: TRBD2
abundance: .
v_gene: TRBV6-2/TRBV6-3
CDR3aa: CASLGLAEQFF
CDR3nt: TGTGCCAGCCTGGGACTAGCGGAACAGTTCTTC

j_gene: TRBJ1-5
d_gene: .
abundance: many
v_gene: TRBV5-1
CDR3aa: CASSLRNGPNQPQHF
CDR3nt: TGCGCCAGCAGCTTGAGAAACGGCCCCAATCAGCCCCAGCATTTT

j_gene: TRBJ2-1
d_gene: TRBD1
abundance: .
v_gene: TRBV6-5
CDR3aa: CASSYQGARDNEQFF
CDR3nt: TGTGCCAGCAGTTACCAGGGGGCGCGGGACAATGAGCAGTTCTTC